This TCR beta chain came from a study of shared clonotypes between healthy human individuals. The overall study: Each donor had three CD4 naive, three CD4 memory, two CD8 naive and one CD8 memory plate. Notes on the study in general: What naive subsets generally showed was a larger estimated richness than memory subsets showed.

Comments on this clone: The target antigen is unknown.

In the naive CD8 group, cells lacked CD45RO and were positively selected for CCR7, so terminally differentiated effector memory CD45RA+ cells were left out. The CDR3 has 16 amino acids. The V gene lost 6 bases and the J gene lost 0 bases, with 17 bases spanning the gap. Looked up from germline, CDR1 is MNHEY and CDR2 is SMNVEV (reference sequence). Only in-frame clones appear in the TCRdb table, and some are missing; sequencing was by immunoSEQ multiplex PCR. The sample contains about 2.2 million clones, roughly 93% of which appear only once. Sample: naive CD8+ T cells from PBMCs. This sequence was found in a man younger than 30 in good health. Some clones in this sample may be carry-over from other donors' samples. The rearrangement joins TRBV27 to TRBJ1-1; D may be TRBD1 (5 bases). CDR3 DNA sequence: TGTGCCAGCAGGCGGGGGGACGGAGACATGAACACTGAAGCTTTCTTT. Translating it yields CASRRGDGDMNTEAFF.